In this sample, the clone carrying this T cell receptor beta chain turned up a few times. Its antigen is not identified. This CDR3 spans 11 amino acids. The V gene's germline CDR1 is SNHLY and CDR2 FYNNEI. V lost 7 bases and J lost 5, with 6 bases in between. These data originate in a study of beta chain features in type 1 diabetes. Findings and limits, study-wide: Moderately but significantly shorter TCRB CDR3s were found in Type 1 diabetes patients in all four CD4+ subsets. A pattern of fewer insertions and more deletions at VDJ junctions was seen in type 1 diabetes patients. Patients' naive, central memory and regulatory TCRB repertoires appeared more alike than those of healthy donors.

Reverse transcription of all isolated RNA meant that expressed TCRB transcripts were sequenced. Sequencing was performed with immunoSEQ multiplex PCR; in TCRdb, only in-frame clones are kept and a portion is missing. Of hundreds of thousands of clones in the sample, 14% were seen once. The sequenced material came from naive CD4+ T cells from blood. This chain connects TRBV2 to TRBJ2-1, with D maybe TRBD1 (5 bases). This sequence was found in a woman between 40 and 55 years old in good health. CDR3 DNA sequence: TGTGCCAGCACCAGGGACAATGAGCAGTTCTTC. It encodes CASTRDNEQFF.